Detailed here is one TCR beta chain. The data originate from a study of CD8+CD57+ T cells in acquired aplastic anemia. Study details: DNA recovered from sorted CD4+ and CD8+ cells had a mean of 3.2 ug.

Genomic DNA provided the template from which TCR beta VDJ and CDR3 profiles were obtained. TCRdb reprocessed the reads via MiXCR and lists one record per CDR3 protein. This sample has around 130,000 distinct CDR3 sequences, with approximately 61% found just once. Patients picked for sequencing had shown CD8+CD57+ cell expansion detected by flow cytometry. CDR1 and CDR2 (germline): MGHDK, SYGVNS. The CDR3 runs to 20 residues. V was clipped by 3 bases and J by 1 base; unmatched bases: 13. The source is a human donor with aplastic anemia. Source material: sorted CD4+, CD8+, or CD8+CD57+ T cells (not recorded which) from PBMCs. The genes are TRBV25-1 and TRBJ2-2; TRBD1 agrees at 11 bases. The CDR3 sequence is CASSELAPGGTGGNTGELFF. CDR3 nucleotides: TGTGCCAGCAGTGAGTTGGCCCCGGGAGGGACAGGGGGGAACACCGGGGAGCTGTTTTTT. The full variable domain, its missing parts supplied by reference TRBV25-1 and TRBJ2-2, is EADIYQTPRYLVIGTGKKITLECSQTMGHDKMYWYQQDPGMELHLIHYSYGVNSTEKGDLSSESTVSRIRTEHFPLTLESARPSHTSQYLCASSELAPGGTGGNTGELFFGEGSRLTVL.